This T cell receptor beta chain was documented in a study of T cell responses to AZD1222 COVID-19 vaccine. Broader study findings: Unmutated variant regions reportedly attract nearly half of all spike-specific TCRs. Repertoires in all cases were sampled only once the peak T cell response had passed. Spike-specific TCRs gained breadth and depth after people received two AZD1222 doses.

On this clone: As yet, its antigen is unknown.

Germline loops: CDR1 MNHEY, CDR2 SVGEGT. The V end was cut by 4 bases, the J end by 2 bases, with 12 bases between. The CDR3 spans 15 residues. Generated by immunoSEQ multiplex PCR, the TCRdb table keeps only in-frame clones and is missing some. Of fewer than 150,000 clones in the sample, 80% to 90% are singletons; the top ten hold roughly 2%. Here the sequenced sample was peripheral blood, taken on day 0 of AZD1222 vaccination. This receptor was taken from an adult in good health. V usage is TRBV6-2 or TRBV6-3 and J usage is TRBJ1-5; no reliable D call. The CDR3 sequence is CASSSEKFGNQPQHF. In nucleotides, the CDR3 is TGTGCCAGCAGTTCAGAGAAGTTTGGCAATCAGCCCCAGCATTTT.